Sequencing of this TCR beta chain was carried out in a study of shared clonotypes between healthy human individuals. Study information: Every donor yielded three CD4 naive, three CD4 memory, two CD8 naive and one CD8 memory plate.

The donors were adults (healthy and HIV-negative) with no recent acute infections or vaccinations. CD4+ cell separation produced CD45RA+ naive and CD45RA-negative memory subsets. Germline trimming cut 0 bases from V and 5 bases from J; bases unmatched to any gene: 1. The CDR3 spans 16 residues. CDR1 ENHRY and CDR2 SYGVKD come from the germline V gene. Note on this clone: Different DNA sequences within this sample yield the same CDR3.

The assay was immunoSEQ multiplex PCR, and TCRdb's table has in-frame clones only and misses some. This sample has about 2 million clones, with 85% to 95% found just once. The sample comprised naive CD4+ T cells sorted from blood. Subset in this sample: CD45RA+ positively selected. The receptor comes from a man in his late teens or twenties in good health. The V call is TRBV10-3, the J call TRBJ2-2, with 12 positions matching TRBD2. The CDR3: CAISESLAGGTGELFF. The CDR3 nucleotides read TGTGCCATCAGTGAGTCCCTAGCGGGGGGGACCGGGGAGCTGTTTTTT.